Presented here are 23 T cell receptor beta chains from one specimen sequenced in a study of T cell responses to AZD1222 COVID-19 vaccine. Only in-frame clones appear in the TCRdb table, and some are missing; sequencing was by immunoSEQ multiplex PCR. The sample gives some 100,000 clones, 85% to 90% of which show up once; roughly 17% is in the top ten. The sample consisted of peripheral blood, taken on day 0 of AZD1222 vaccination. All receptors derive from an adult in good health.

The CDR3 DNA follows: TGTGCCAGCACTCCTGGGACAGGGGCCCTCCTCGCTATCACCTTC. Translated: CASTPGTGALLAITF. The rearrangement uses TRBV28 and TRBJ1-2; 10 nucleotides align to TRBD1. Germline V gives CDR1 MDHEN, CDR2 SYDVKM. The length of the CDR3 is 15 residues. The V and J ends lost 7 bases and 13 bases, in that order; junction bases with no gene match: 18.

The chain recombines TRBV9 with TRBJ2-7; TRBD1 matches at 9 bases. Germline V gene lookup returns CDR1 SGDLS and CDR2 YYNGEE. This CDR3 has 12 amino acids. The J segment lost 6 bases and the V segment lost 3 bases, leaving 1 base of the junction unmatched. The CDR3 loop is CASSGTGVEQYF. The CDR3, as DNA: TGTGCCAGCAGCGGGACAGGGGTCGAGCAGTACTTC.

This rearrangement joins TRBV2 to TRBJ1-1; D is ambiguous. Trimming stripped 4 bases from V and 2 bases from J, with 8 bases between. The CDR3 spans 13 residues. Germline V gene lookup returns CDR1 SNHLY and CDR2 FYNNEI. CDR3 sequence reads: CASSAQLNTEAFF. The CDR3, as DNA: TGTGCCAGCAGTGCTCAGTTAAACACTGAAGCTTTCTTT.

This clone was seen once. This chain connects TRBV28 to TRBJ2-5, with D tentatively TRBD1 (7 bases). CDR3 length: 12 amino acids. Germline V gene lookup returns CDR1 MDHEN and CDR2 SYDVKM. V lost 11 bases, J lost 2 bases, and 12 bases lay in between. This chain's CDR3 is CACGTAQETQYF. CDR3 DNA sequence: TGTGCCTGCGGGACAGCACAAGAGACCCAGTACTTC.

This chain links TRBV10-3 with TRBJ2-2, with 7 bases that match TRBD1. CDR3 length: 15 amino acids. Germline V gene data show CDR1 as ENHRY and CDR2 as SYGVKD. With 7 bases clipped from V and 4 bases from J, the junction kept 9 bases outside the gene matches. CDR3 sequence (DNA): TGTGCCATCAACCGAGGGGGCGCAGGCACCGGGGAGCTGTTTTTT. This sequence encodes CAINRGGAGTGELFF.

This clone was seen only once. V usage is TRBV5-1 and J usage is TRBJ1-1; D may be TRBD1 (5 bases). The CDR3 contains 13 residues. Germline assignment: CDR1 SGHRS and CDR2 YFSETQ. V was cut by 2 bases and J by 6 bases, with 11 bases left in between. The CDR3 bases are TGCGCCAGCAGCTTTCAGGGTTACCCTGAAGCTTTCTTT. The encoded protein is CASSFQGYPEAFF.

The chain links TRBV20-1 to TRBJ2-7; TRBD2 matches 7 bases. The CDR3 is made up of 13 amino acids. Looked up from germline, CDR1 is DFQATT and CDR2 is SNEGSKA (reference sequence). V trimming: 3 bases; J trimming: 2 bases; junction bases outside the gene matches: 4. The CDR3 reads CSASHGTTYEQYF. The CDR3 DNA follows: TGCAGTGCTAGTCACGGGACTACCTACGAGCAGTACTTC.

In its sample, this clone was seen a few times. V gene TRBV10-3 combines with J gene TRBJ1-2; a possible D gene is TRBD1 (5 bases). The CDR3 is 12 amino acids. CDR1 and CDR2 (germline): ENHRY, SYGVKD. Trimming left V 7 bases short and J 4 bases short, with 10 bases between. CDR3 nucleotide sequence: TGTGCCATCACGGACACCCTCTATGGCTACACCTTC. It encodes CAITDTLYGYTF.

This chain uses TRBV19 with TRBJ1-2; no reliable D call. Germline CDR1 is LNHDA and CDR2 is SQIVND (reference sequence). This CDR3 spans 14 amino acids. With 3 bases removed from V and 8 bases from J, the gap between germline ends came to 16 bases. The CDR3 coding sequence is TGTGCCAGTAGTATCCGGGCCCCAACGGGGGGCTACACCTTC. Protein product: CASSIRAPTGGYTF.

The chain is built from TRBV19 and TRBJ1-3, with D hard to call. V dropped 7 bases and J dropped 0 bases, with 13 bases sitting between them. This CDR3 is built from 15 residues. Germline values: CDR1 LNHDA, CDR2 SQIVND (reference sequence). This CDR3 is CASTRKIDSGNTIYF. DNA of the CDR3: TGTGCCAGTACCCGTAAGATAGACTCTGGAAACACCATATATTTT.

This sequence joins TRBV9 and TRBJ2-7; 7 bases match TRBD1. The J segment lost 2 bases and the V segment lost 4 bases, leaving 12 bases of the junction unmatched. The CDR3 is 16 residues long. Germline CDR1 reads SGDLS; CDR2 reads YYNGEE. For the CDR3, the DNA is TGTGCCAGCAGCCCCCGGACAGGAGGATCCCCCTACGAGCAGTACTTC. Amino acid sequence: CASSPRTGGSPYEQYF.

The gene calls are TRBV10-3 and TRBJ1-5; D possibly corresponds to TRBD1 (6 bases). From germline, CDR1 is ENHRY and CDR2 SYGVKD. The CDR3 runs to 13 residues. V dropped 10 bases and J dropped 2 bases, with 12 bases sitting between them. The CDR3 sequence is CATNREGNQPQHF. CDR3 bases: TGTGCCACCAACAGGGAAGGCAATCAGCCCCAGCATTTT.

V usage is TRBV7-9 and J usage is TRBJ2-7; the D gene is possibly TRBD2 (6 bases). This CDR3 comprises 14 residues. Germline V gives CDR1 SEHNR, CDR2 FQNEAQ (reference sequence). Trimming took off 4 bases at V and 5 bases at J, with 15 bases between the two ends. CDR3 residues: CASSSRAGRHEQYF. CDR3 bases: TGTGCCAGCAGCTCAAGGGCAGGGAGGCACGAGCAGTACTTC.

The chain carries TRBV7-8 and TRBJ2-1, with D unresolved. CDR1 is SGHVS, CDR2 FQNEAQ, per germline. The CDR3 covers 17 residues. V was clipped by 1 base and J by 7 bases, with 20 bases between them. CDR3 nucleotide sequence: TGTGCCAGCAGCTTAGAAGTCAGTCTTCCACCCCAGAATGAGCAGTTCTTC. Translated, it gives CASSLEVSLPPQNEQFF.

This clone is a singleton in its sample. This chain connects TRBV6-1 to TRBJ2-1; 7 nucleotides align to TRBD1. The CDR3 loop spans 13 amino acids. Germline trimming cut 2 bases from V and 6 bases from J; bases unmatched to any gene: 1. Per the germline V gene, CDR1 is MNHNS and CDR2 is SASEGT. The CDR3 loop reads CASSERGRNEQFF. CDR3 DNA sequence: TGTGCCAGCAGTGAAAGGGGGCGCAATGAGCAGTTCTTC.

The chain carries TRBV4-1 and TRBJ1-5; 8 positions agree with TRBD1. The V gene's germline CDR1 is MGHRA and CDR2 YSYEKL. V lost 5 bases to trimming and J lost 2 bases; unmatched junction nucleotides: 8. The CDR3 extends over 16 amino acids. The CDR3 sequence: CASSDPRGQGNQPQHF. The CDR3 coding sequence is TGCGCCAGCAGCGACCCGAGGGGACAGGGCAATCAGCCCCAGCATTTT.

The chain is built from TRBV18 and TRBJ2-3; 12 bases are a match to TRBD2. CDR3 length: 16 residues. CDR1 is KGHSH and CDR2 is LQKENI in the germline V gene. V was clipped by 6 bases and J by 1 base; unmatched bases: 5. CDR3 region: CASSPTSGGGTDTQYF. Written as DNA, the CDR3 is TGTGCCAGCTCGCCGACTAGCGGGGGAGGCACAGATACGCAGTATTTT.

The V and J genes are TRBV19 and TRBJ1-4; D is perhaps TRBD1 (5 bases). Between the trimmed V and J ends, which lost 6 bases and 8 bases, there was a span of 13 bases. From germline, CDR1 is LNHDA and CDR2 SQIVND (reference sequence). The CDR3 spans 13 residues. The CDR3 here is CASRPGTGEKLFF. CDR3 sequence (DNA): TGTGCCAGTAGGCCCGGGACCGGAGAAAAACTGTTTTTT.

The rearrangement uses TRBV10-3 and TRBJ1-2; no definite D call. The CDR3 loop spans 13 amino acids. The germline CDR1 and CDR2 sequences are ENHRY and SYGVKD. V lost 5 bases and J lost 4, with 11 bases in between. This chain's CDR3 is CAISPREGYGYTF. CDR3 bases: TGTGCCATCAGTCCCCGGGAAGGCTATGGCTACACCTTC.

The V and J genes are TRBV11-2 and TRBJ1-5; no clear D gene. Per the germline V gene, CDR1 is SGHAT and CDR2 is FQNNGV. Trimming stripped 0 bases from V and 7 bases from J, with 13 bases between. The CDR3 sequence is 15 residues long. The chain's CDR3 is CASSLDGRAGQPQHF. CDR3 DNA sequence: TGTGCCAGCAGCTTAGACGGACGGGCCGGCCAGCCCCAGCATTTT.

This clone occurred a few times. This chain joins TRBV5-5 and TRBJ2-7; 7 nucleotides line up with TRBD1. This CDR3 spans 17 amino acids. With 0 bases clipped from V and 4 bases from J, the junction kept 13 bases outside the gene matches. The V gene's germline CDR1 is SGHKS and CDR2 YYEKEE (reference sequence). This CDR3 is CASSLVFLATGSYEQYF. The CDR3 coding sequence is TGTGCCAGCAGCTTGGTGTTCTTAGCGACAGGGTCATACGAGCAGTACTTC.

V is TRBV30 and J is TRBJ2-2, with D perhaps being TRBD1 or TRBD2 (6 bases each). CDR3 length: 15 residues. V was cut by 7 bases and J by 5 bases, with 20 bases left in between. Germline V CDR1 and CDR2: GTSNPN, SVGIG (reference sequence). DNA for the CDR3: TGTGCCTACCAACAAGGGGGAGGTGGTACCGGGGAGCTGTTTTTT. Its protein is CAYQQGGGGTGELFF.

The sample holds one count of this clone. The chain employs TRBV11-1 and TRBJ2-3; 7 bases line up with TRBD2. V lost 5 bases and J lost 0; bases outside the gene matches: 5. The CDR3 has 15 residues. The germline V gene has CDR1 SGHAT and CDR2 FQDESV (reference sequence). This CDR3 reads CASSPLAVSTDTQYF. CDR3 DNA sequence: TGTGCCAGCAGCCCGCTAGCGGTAAGCACAGATACGCAGTATTTT.